A selection of T cell receptor beta chains follows, all from one sample in a study of tumor-infiltrating lymphocytes in primary liver carcinoma. TCRdb reprocessed the multiplex PCR reads with MiXCR, giving one entry per CDR3 protein. The sample has 75,000 or so distinct CDR3 sequences, roughly three quarters seen once; the top ten hold about a quarter. Sequenced: liver tumor tissue from sampling region 4. The receptors originated from a man aged 35 to 55 with primary liver carcinoma and hepatitis B virus infection. Each CDR3 is given with its conserved first and last residue. The D gene is left open where the match is weak. The size field is filled for only some rows; it gives once, few, many or a size class.

D: TRBD1
V: TRBV5-1
size: .
J: TRBJ2-7
DNA: TGCGCCAACAGCCCTCTATCCTGGACAGGGGACGAGCAGTACTTC
CDR3: CANSPLSWTGDEQYF

D: TRBD1
V: TRBV2
size: many
J: TRBJ1-4
DNA: TGTGCCAGCAGGGGGACAGTGACTAATGAAAAACTGTTTTTT
CDR3: CASRGTVTNEKLFF

D: TRBD2
V: TRBV10-1
size: .
J: TRBJ2-7
DNA: TGCGCCAGCAGCCAGGGACTAGCGGGAGGAGCCGCCGAGCAGTACTTC
CDR3: CASSQGLAGGAAEQYF

D: .
V: TRBV29-1
size: .
J: TRBJ1-3
DNA: TGCAGTGTTGAAATTCCCTCCTCTGGAAACACCATATATTTT
CDR3: CSVEIPSSGNTIYF

D: TRBD1
V: TRBV6-1
size: many
J: TRBJ2-7
DNA: TGTGCCAGCAGTCCCGATAGGACAGGGGGCAACGAGCAGTACTTC
CDR3: CASSPDRTGGNEQYF

D: TRBD1
V: TRBV4-2
size: once
J: TRBJ1-1
DNA: TGTGCCAGCAGCTCTCACCGGGACAGGGGAATTATCAACACTGAAGCTTTCTTT
CDR3: CASSSHRDRGIINTEAFF

D: .
V: TRBV7-8
size: .
J: TRBJ1-4
DNA: TGTGTCAGCAGCTTATCCCGGGATTGGCGAGATGAAAAACTGTTTTTT
CDR3: CVSSLSRDWRDEKLFF

D: .
V: TRBV12-3/TRBV12-4
size: many
J: TRBJ1-1
DNA: TGTGCCAGCAGTTTTGGGGCCACTGAAGCTTTCTTT
CDR3: CASSFGATEAFF

D: .
V: TRBV11-1
size: once
J: TRBJ2-1
DNA: TGTGCCAGCAGCTTTGGAGCGAGAGTGGTGTACAATGAGCGGTTCTTC
CDR3: CASSFGARVVYNERFF

D: .
V: TRBV11-1
size: .
J: TRBJ2-1
DNA: TGTGCCAGCAGCCCGGGGCTAGCAGGAGAAGTTGGCAATGAGCAGTTCTTC
CDR3: CASSPGLAGEVGNEQFF

D: .
V: TRBV28
size: .
J: TRBJ2-1
DNA: TGTGCCAGCAGGTCGGGGCAGTACAATGAGCAGTCCTTC
CDR3: CASRSGQYNEQSF

D: .
V: TRBV6-1
size: many
J: TRBJ1-5
DNA: TGTGCCAGCAGTGAAGCCGTAAGAGGGGTTCAGCCCCAGCATTTT
CDR3: CASSEAVRGVQPQHF

D: .
V: TRBV12-3/TRBV12-4
size: many
J: TRBJ2-1
DNA: TGTGCCAGCCGGAGGGCCAATGAGCAGTTCTTC
CDR3: CASRRANEQFF

D: TRBD1
V: TRBV5-1
size: many
J: TRBJ2-7
DNA: TGCGCCAGCAGCTTCGGGACAGGGGGCTACGAGCAGTACTTC
CDR3: CASSFGTGGYEQYF

D: .
V: TRBV12-5
size: .
J: TRBJ2-7
DNA: TGTGCTAGTGTTTCGTTGGTCCTAACACAGAACGAGCAGTACTTC
CDR3: CASVSLVLTQNEQYF

D: .
V: TRBV6-5
size: .
J: TRBJ2-1
DNA: TGTGCCAACAGATCAGCCCGGGACCGATACAATGAGCAGTTCTTC
CDR3: CANRSARDRYNEQFF

D: .
V: TRBV10-2
size: .
J: TRBJ1-5
DNA: TGCGCCAGGAGTGGGGCAGGGGTACAGCAGCCCCAGCATTTT
CDR3: CARSGAGVQQPQHF

D: TRBD2
V: TRBV12-3/TRBV12-4
size: .
J: TRBJ2-1
DNA: TGTGCCAGCAGTTTAAGCGGGAGTCGCTACAATGAGCAGCTCTTC
CDR3: CASSLSGSRYNEQLF

D: TRBD2
V: TRBV11-2
size: .
J: TRBJ2-1
DNA: TGTGCCAGCAGCCCGGGACTAGCGGGGGTTGGATACAATAAGCAGTTCTTC
CDR3: CASSPGLAGVGYNKQFF

D: .
V: TRBV6-1
size: .
J: TRBJ1-5
DNA: TGCGCCAGGAGTGAACGGGGTCTTGGCAATCAGCCCCAGCATTTC
CDR3: CARSERGLGNQPQHF

D: TRBD1
V: TRBV29-1
size: .
J: TRBJ2-7
DNA: TGCAGCGTTGATTTGGGCCGACAGGGATCGAGTTGCGGGCAGTACTTC
CDR3: CSVDLGRQGSSCGQYF

D: .
V: TRBV6-5
size: medium-sized
J: TRBJ1-1
DNA: TGTGCCAGCAGTTACGGGGGTAGTAACACTGAAGCTTTCTTT
CDR3: CASSYGGSNTEAFF

D: .
V: TRBV10-3
size: .
J: TRBJ2-5
DNA: TGTGCCATCAACACAAGTCAAGAGACCCAGTACTTC
CDR3: CAINTSQETQYF

D: TRBD2
V: TRBV7-9
size: few
J: TRBJ2-5
DNA: TGTGCCAGCAGCTTAGGGGGACTAGCGGGAGAGACCCAGTACTTC
CDR3: CASSLGGLAGETQYF

D: .
V: TRBV6-1
size: once
J: TRBJ2-2
DNA: TGTACCAGCAGTGATGGGCGGGGGCCCAGGGACCTGTTTTTT
CDR3: CTSSDGRGPRDLFF

D: .
V: TRBV13
size: .
J: TRBJ2-3
DNA: TGTGTCAGCACCGAACGAAAGGGCCGGGGCACAGATATGCAGTATTTT
CDR3: CVSTERKGRGTDMQYF

D: TRBD2
V: TRBV12-3/TRBV12-4
size: .
J: TRBJ2-1
DNA: TGTGCCAGCGGCCGACTAGCGGTGTGGAATGAGCAATTCTTC
CDR3: CASGRLAVWNEQFF

D: .
V: TRBV11-1
size: many
J: TRBJ2-1
DNA: TGTGCCAGCAGCTTGTTGTCGGACGCTAGCAATGAGCAGTTCTTC
CDR3: CASSLLSDASNEQFF

D: .
V: TRBV6-1
size: .
J: TRBJ1-4
DNA: TGTGCCAGCAGTGAGTGTACGGGTCTCAGGGGTGAAAAACTGTTTTTT
CDR3: CASSECTGLRGEKLFF

D: TRBD2
V: TRBV9
size: .
J: TRBJ2-1
DNA: TGTGCCAGCAGCGTAGGTAGGACTAGCGGGACGGGTGAGCAGTCCTTC
CDR3: CASSVGRTSGTGEQSF

D: TRBD2
V: TRBV6-1
size: many
J: TRBJ2-7
DNA: TGTGCCAGCAGTGAAACTAGCGGGATCCTCTACGAGCAGTACTTC
CDR3: CASSETSGILYEQYF

D: .
V: TRBV12-3/TRBV12-4
size: .
J: TRBJ1-3
DNA: TGTGCCAGCAGTTTTGGTGGGAGAGGTGGAGACACCATATATTTT
CDR3: CASSFGGRGGDTIYF

D: TRBD2
V: TRBV11-2
size: once
J: TRBJ2-1
DNA: TGTGCCAGCAGCTTGGATACCGGACTAGCCGTGGGTAAGCAGTTCTTC
CDR3: CASSLDTGLAVGKQFF

D: .
V: TRBV6-6
size: many
J: TRBJ1-5
DNA: TGTGCCAGCATATGGGGCGGGAGCAATCAGCCCCAGCATTTT
CDR3: CASIWGGSNQPQHF

D: TRBD2
V: TRBV4-2
size: .
J: TRBJ2-1
DNA: TGTGCCAGCAGCTTGTCTCTAGCGGGAGGCGGTTCCTACAATGAGCAGTTCTTC
CDR3: CASSLSLAGGGSYNEQFF

D: .
V: TRBV7-9
size: .
J: TRBJ1-5
DNA: TGTGCCAGCAGCTTAGCGAGAGACATTGGAGAGAATAGCAATCAGCCCCAGCATTTT
CDR3: CASSLARDIGENSNQPQHF

D: .
V: TRBV11-2
size: .
J: TRBJ2-7
DNA: TGTGCCAGCAAAGCGTGGGTAGTGGGAATGTACTACGAGCAGTACTTC
CDR3: CASKAWVVGMYYEQYF

D: TRBD2
V: TRBV28
size: .
J: TRBJ2-2
DNA: TGTGCCAGCATCCCTGGGACTAGCGGGAGCACCGGGGAGCTGTTTTTT
CDR3: CASIPGTSGSTGELFF

D: TRBD2
V: TRBV12-3/TRBV12-4
size: many
J: TRBJ2-7
DNA: TGTGCCAGCAGTTTTGGACTAGGCCCGGGCGAGCAGTACTTC
CDR3: CASSFGLGPGEQYF